These T cell receptor beta chains were read from a single sample in a study of human T cells and chemical hapten exposure. MiXCR, applied by TCRdb to the RACE reads, yields one record per CDR3 protein. The data contain about 120,000 distinct CDR3 sequences, roughly 13% of them singletons. Sequenced here: whole blood, sampled in connection with sensitization to the hapten diphenylcyclopropenone (DPC). All receptors come from a man younger than 35 with alopecia areata. Some clones in this sample may be carry-over from other donors' samples. CDR3s include the opening cysteine and the closing phenylalanine or tryptophan. D genes are given only for firm matches. Rows give clone size only sometimes, using once, few, many, or a class for an expanded clone.

>TRBV5-1|TRBJ2-1|TRBD1|few
TGCGCCAGCAGCTTGGGGACAGGGGAGGGGTCCTACAATGAGCAGTTCTTC
CASSLGTGEGSYNEQFF
>TRBV20-1|TRBJ1-5|TRBD1|-
TGCAGTGCAAGACCGGGACAGGGCCTTAATCAGCCCCAGCATTTT
CSARPGQGLNQPQHF
>TRBV12-3/TRBV12-4|TRBJ2-6|-|-
TGTGCCAGCTACGACGGACCCTCTGGGGCCAACGTCCTGACTTTC
CASYDGPSGANVLTF
>TRBV18|TRBJ1-5|-|few
TGTGCCAGCTCACCGACTTCGGACCGTAGCTCGCCCCAGCATTTT
CASSPTSDRSSPQHF
>TRBV28|TRBJ1-1|-|many
TGTGCCAGCAGTTTGGCAGGGGCGAACACTGAAGCTTTCTTT
CASSLAGANTEAFF
>TRBV5-1|TRBJ1-1|-|few
TGCGCCAGCAGCTCCCGGACGCACTTGAACACTGAAGCTTTCTTT
CASSSRTHLNTEAFF
>TRBV24-1|TRBJ2-3|-|many
TGTGCCACCAGTGGGAGCACAGATACGCAGTATTTT
CATSGSTDTQYF
>TRBV20-1|TRBJ2-7|-|-
TGCAGTGCTCTAATCGGCTACGAGCAGTACTTC
CSALIGYEQYF
>TRBV28|TRBJ1-2|TRBD1|many
TGTGCCAGCAGTTTAGAGGACAGGTTTGGCTACACCTTC
CASSLEDRFGYTF
>TRBV29-1|TRBJ2-1|-|-
TGCAGCCTGGCCTTACAGGTCTCCTACAATGAGCAGTTCTTC
CSLALQVSYNEQFF
>TRBV6-6|TRBJ2-3|-|few
TGTGCCAGCAGGAGTGGGGATACGCAGTATTTT
CASRSGDTQYF
>TRBV24-1|TRBJ2-2|-|-
TGTGCCACCAGTGATTTGGTGGGGCACGGCGGGGAGCTGTTTTTT
CATSDLVGHGGELFF
>TRBV29-1|TRBJ1-1|-|few
TGCAGCGGCTTCACAGGGACCGAAGCTTTCTTT
CSGFTGTEAFF
>TRBV25-1|TRBJ2-5|-|-
TGTGCCAGCAGTACTCGGGACCCGGTGGAGACCCAGTACTTC
CASSTRDPVETQYF
>TRBV24-1|TRBJ1-1|-|few
TGTGCCACCAGTGATGGTAAGAAAGAGAACACTGAAGCTTTCTTT
CATSDGKKENTEAFF
>TRBV29-1|TRBJ2-4|-|few
TGCAGCGCCGAGTGGCAAGCCAAAAACATTCAGTACTTC
CSAEWQAKNIQYF
>TRBV4-3|TRBJ2-3|-|few
TGCGCCAGCAGCCATCTGAGATTCACAGATACGCAGTATTTT
CASSHLRFTDTQYF
>TRBV7-2|TRBJ2-1|-|few
TGTGCCAGCAGCACCGATCACTCCGGGACATTCGATGAGCAGTTCTTC
CASSTDHSGTFDEQFF
>TRBV20-1|TRBJ2-7|TRBD1|-
TGCAGTGCTCGCCCCGCGGACAGGGGTGAGCAGTACTTC
CSARPADRGEQYF
>TRBV5-1|TRBJ1-5|TRBD1|few
TGCGCCAGCAGTTGGGGACAGGGAAGCAATCAGCCCCAGCATTTT
CASSWGQGSNQPQHF
>TRBV4-3|TRBJ1-1|-|few
TGCGCCAGCAGCCAAGACCCCAGCGGAAGGGGAGTCGGTGAAGCTTTCTTT
CASSQDPSGRGVGEAFF
>TRBV4-3|TRBJ2-1|TRBD2|few
TGCGCCAGCAGCCAAGGTACTAGCGCATACAATGAGCAGTTCTTC
CASSQGTSAYNEQFF
>TRBV7-9|TRBJ2-1|-|many
TGTGCCAGCAGCTTAGTCTCCGGGGGCCGATTTAATGAGCAGTTCTTC
CASSLVSGGRFNEQFF
>TRBV6-6|TRBJ2-6|TRBD1|few
TGTGCCAGCAGTTCCACAGGGGGCCCTGGGGCCAACGTCCTGACTTTC
CASSSTGGPGANVLTF
>TRBV6-5|TRBJ2-7|-|-
TGTGCCAGCAGTTATGCAGGATCCTACGAGCAGTACTTC
CASSYAGSYEQYF
>TRBV7-6|TRBJ1-5|TRBD1|many
TGTGCCAGCAGCTTAATCGCAGGGGGAAGTACCCAGCATTTT
CASSLIAGGSTQHF
>TRBV20-1|TRBJ2-3|-|-
TGCAGTGCTTTACCGGGACAAATATACACAGATACGCAGTATTTT
CSALPGQIYTDTQYF
>TRBV10-3|TRBJ1-1|-|-
TGTGCCATCACGAAAGAAAGGAACACTGAAGCTTTCTTT
CAITKERNTEAFF